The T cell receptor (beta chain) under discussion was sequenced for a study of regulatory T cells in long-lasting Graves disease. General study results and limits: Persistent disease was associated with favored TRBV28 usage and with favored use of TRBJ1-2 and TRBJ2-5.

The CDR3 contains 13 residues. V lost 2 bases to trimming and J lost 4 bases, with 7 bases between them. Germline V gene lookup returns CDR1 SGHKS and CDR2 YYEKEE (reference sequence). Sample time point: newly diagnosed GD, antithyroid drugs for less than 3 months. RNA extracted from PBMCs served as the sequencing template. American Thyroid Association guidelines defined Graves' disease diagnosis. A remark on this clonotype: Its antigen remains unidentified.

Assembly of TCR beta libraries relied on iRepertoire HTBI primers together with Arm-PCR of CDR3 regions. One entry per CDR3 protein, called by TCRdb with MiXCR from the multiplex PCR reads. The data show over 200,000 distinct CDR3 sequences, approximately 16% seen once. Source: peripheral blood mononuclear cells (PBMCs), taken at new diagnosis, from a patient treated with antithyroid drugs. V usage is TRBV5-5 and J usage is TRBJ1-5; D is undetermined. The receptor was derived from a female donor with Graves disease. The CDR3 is CASSFFNNQPQHF. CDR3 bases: TGTGCCAGCAGCTTCTTCAATAATCAGCCCCAGCATTTT.